One sample yielded the 9 T cell receptor beta chains listed below, sequenced in a study of cytomegalovirus exposure and HLA in healthy donors. 13 Jbeta primers and 60 Vbeta primers were used for the PCR. Repertoires were generated with immunoSEQ multiplex PCR, while TCRdb's copy carries only in-frame clones and drops some. Found here are approximately 190,000 clones, about 80% of them singletons; the top ten hold just over 2%. The sample comprised PBMCs. The receptors come from a woman younger than 35 in good health and CMV-seropositive.

This clone occurred once. The CDR3, as DNA: TGCGCCAGCAGCGGAGGACAGGGGAACTACAATGAGCAGTTCTTC. It codes for CASSGGQGNYNEQFF. This chain links TRBV5-1 with TRBJ2-1; TRBD1 matches at 9 bases. The CDR3 totals 15 residues. Germline V gene lookup returns CDR1 SGHRS and CDR2 YFSETQ. Trimming cost V 4 bases and J 3 bases; bases outside gene matches: 5.

This clone was observed once. This rearrangement joins TRBV7-2 to TRBJ2-2, with a possible D match to TRBD2 (5 bases). CDR3 length equals 14 residues. Germline loops: CDR1 SGHTA, CDR2 FQGNSA. V was shortened by 4 bases and J by 1 base, with 7 bases between the two germline ends. CDR3 sequence: CASSSGLNTGELFF. In nucleotides, the CDR3 is TGTGCCAGCAGCTCAGGACTGAACACCGGGGAGCTGTTTTTT.

The CDR3 nucleotides are TGTGCCTCTTCACAGGGAGGGGTTTATGGCTACACCTTC. Residues: CASSQGGVYGYTF. J is TRBJ1-2 and V is TRBV9; tentative D call: TRBD1 (6 bases). Trimming pared 10 bases from V and 5 bases from J, leaving 18 bases between. This CDR3 is 13 amino acids long. CDR1 SGDLS and CDR2 YYNGEE come from the germline V gene.

The J gene is TRBJ2-1, the V gene TRBV6-1, with D maybe TRBD1 (6 bases). There are 15 residues in the CDR3. From germline, CDR1 is MNHNS and CDR2 SASEGT. V gave up 9 bases and J gave up 1 base, with 16 bases separating them. The DNA of the CDR3 is TGTGCCAGTGAACTCACGACAGGTTCCTACAATGAGCAGTTCTTC. Protein sequence: CASELTTGSYNEQFF.

This sequence joins TRBV6-5 and TRBJ1-2, with 9 bases identical to TRBD1. Germline CDR1 reads MNHEY; CDR2 reads SVGAGI. The CDR3 runs 14 residues. The V and J ends lost 5 bases and 4 bases, in that order; junction bases with no gene match: 5. CDR3 in amino acids: CASSEGTGRYGYTF. The CDR3 bases are TGTGCCAGCAGTGAAGGGACAGGGCGCTATGGCTACACCTTC.

The rearrangement joins TRBV14 to TRBJ2-7, with TRBD1 matching 12 bases. CDR3 length: 15 residues. V dropped 4 bases and J dropped 7; count of bases not matched to a gene: 8. Germline V gives CDR1 SGHDN, CDR2 FVKESK. CDR3: CASSPLGQGAKEQYF. The CDR3 DNA reads TGTGCCAGCAGCCCTTTGGGACAGGGGGCGAAAGAGCAGTACTTC.

This chain uses TRBV4-2 with TRBJ1-1, with a possible D match to TRBD1 (6 bases). The CDR3 runs to 15 residues. From germline, CDR1 is LGHNA and CDR2 YNFKEQ. Trimming cost V 4 bases and J 2 bases, with 14 bases left between them. The CDR3 coding sequence is TGTGCCAGCAGCCGCCGAGGACAGTCTAACACTGAAGCTTTCTTT. Translation: CASSRRGQSNTEAFF.

This rearrangement joins TRBV19 to TRBJ1-4, with 7 bases lining up with TRBD1. V lost 6 bases, J lost 3 bases, and 16 bases stayed unmatched. CDR3 length equals 18 residues. The germline V gene encodes CDR1 LNHDA and CDR2 SQIVND (reference sequence). The CDR3 spells CASSKMGKGAGANEKLFF. The DNA for the CDR3 is TGTGCCAGTAGCAAGATGGGGAAGGGGGCAGGGGCTAATGAAAAACTGTTTTTT.

The chain couples TRBV30 to TRBJ2-3; possibly TRBD2 for D (5 bases). This CDR3 comprises 10 residues. Germline CDR1 reads GTSNPN; CDR2 reads SVGIG (reference sequence). Trimming pared 5 bases from V and 8 bases from J, leaving 8 bases between. The CDR3 DNA sequence: TGTGCCTGGGGGGAGCCTACGCAGTATTTT. It codes for CAWGEPTQYF.